The 29 T cell receptor beta chains below all came from one sample that was sequenced in a study of blood T cells in healthy people across ages. Primers used in a second PCR of about 7 to 12 cycles were a sample-barcoded 5' primer and a J-beta primer mix. TCRdb re-called the 5' RACE reads with MiXCR, one entry per CDR3 protein. In the table there are around 800,000 distinct CDR3 sequences, roughly 26% of which are singletons. The same sample was also studied in work on T cells of mothers and their children.

Sequenced input: blood. Receptors were obtained from a boy aged 5 to 17 in good health.

This clonotype has more than one count but fewer than ten. This chain joins TRBV6-1 and TRBJ2-5; D gene ambiguous. Germline CDR1 and CDR2: MNHNS and SASEGT. CDR3 size: 13 residues. V was trimmed by 4 bases and J by 5 bases, leaving 11 bases between them. Written as DNA, the CDR3 is TGTGCCAGCAGTGCGCGGTTCCATGAGACCCAGTACTTC. Translation gives CASSARFHETQYF.

This clonotype was counted between two and nine times. The gene calls are TRBV20-1 and TRBJ1-1; D is ambiguous. CDR3 length: 12 residues. CDR1 is DFQATT, CDR2 SNEGSKA, per germline (reference sequence). Between the trimmed V and J ends, which lost 0 bases and 8 bases, there was a span of 10 bases. DNA of the CDR3: TGCAGTGCTAGAGATAGAACTCCCGAAGCTTTCTTT. Protein: CSARDRTPEAFF.

This chain uses TRBV23-1 with TRBJ2-5; a weak D match, TRBD1 (6 bases). TRBV23-1 is identified as an open reading frame with a role that is uncertain. CDR3 size: 15 residues. V lost 4 bases to trimming and J lost 5 bases, with 17 bases between them. Written as DNA, the CDR3 is TGCGCCAGCAGTCCCGTAAAGGGGGTCGGGGAGACCCAGTACTTC. This gives the protein CASSPVKGVGETQYF.

About this clonotype: One junction end disagrees with the germline gene, perhaps due to a read error. The chain carries TRBV2 and TRBJ2-5; TRBD1 is a possible D gene (5 bases). This CDR3 spans 14 amino acids. CDR1 and CDR2 (germline): SNHLY, FYNNEI. CDR3 region: CASKPGHQQDTQYF. DNA of the CDR3: TGTGCCAGTAAACCTGGACATCAGCAAGACACCCAGTACTTC.

The CDR3 loop reads CSALDRVLPTHEQYF. Written as DNA, the CDR3 is TGCAGTGCCCTCGATCGGGTGTTGCCGACCCACGAGCAGTACTTC. The rearrangement links TRBV20-1 to TRBJ2-7, with D unclear. The V end was cut by 6 bases, the J end by 5 bases, with 23 bases between. Germline V gives CDR1 DFQATT, CDR2 SNEGSKA (reference sequence). CDR3 length: 15 amino acids.

Only a few counts were recorded for this clonotype. The chain couples TRBV2 to TRBJ2-3; 8 nucleotides agree with TRBD2. Germline-derived CDR1 and CDR2 are SNHLY and FYNNEI. J lost 3 bases, V lost 4 bases, and 12 bases had no gene match. This CDR3 contains 17 residues. The CDR3 nucleotides are TGTGCCAGCAGTGGGGCGCGGAGTAGCGGGGTTACAGATACGCAGTATTTT. It yields the protein CASSGARSSGVTDTQYF.

This clonotype has more than one count but fewer than ten. The rearrangement uses TRBV5-1 and TRBJ2-5; 8 nucleotides align to TRBD2. The J call may be mistaken, given a closer DNA end match to TRBJ2-7. The CDR3 extends over 12 amino acids. Germline V gene data show CDR1 as SGHRS and CDR2 as YFSETQ. CDR3 sequence: CASRVSGSEQYF. For the CDR3, the DNA is TGCGCCAGCAGAGTGAGCGGGAGCGAGCAGTACTTC.

The chain couples TRBV7-2 to TRBJ2-2; 11 bases line up with TRBD2. Germline CDR1 is SGHTA and CDR2 is FQGNSA. J was trimmed by 2 bases and V by 7 bases; bases with no gene match: 6. This CDR3 has 16 residues. CDR3 sequence: CASTLAGGLNTGELFF. In nucleotides, the CDR3 is TGTGCCAGCACCCTAGCGGGGGGCCTAAACACCGGGGAGCTGTTTTTT.

The chain links TRBV7-9 to TRBJ1-2; D is perhaps TRBD1 (6 bases). Deletions cut 4 bases from V and 5 bases from J, with 20 bases between. This CDR3 is built from 16 residues. Germline values: CDR1 SEHNR, CDR2 FQNEAQ (reference sequence). Here the CDR3 reads CASSSKQGVGIYGYTF. CDR3 DNA sequence: TGTGCCAGCAGCTCAAAACAGGGAGTTGGGATTTATGGCTACACCTTC.

This clonotype was recorded a few times. The chain carries TRBV20-1 and TRBJ2-5; D remains ambiguous. V lost 5 bases and J 4 bases, leaving 23 bases between the germline ends. Germline-derived CDR1 and CDR2 are DFQATT and SNEGSKA (reference sequence). The CDR3 sequence is 16 residues long. CDR3 amino acids: CSASRSPGPMGETQYF. As DNA, the CDR3 is TGCAGTGCTTCCCGATCCCCTGGGCCGATGGGAGAGACCCAGTACTTC.

This clonotype came up a few times. The gene calls are TRBV10-3 and TRBJ2-2; D might be TRBD1 (6 bases). Trimming took 6 bases from V and 4 from J, leaving 9 bases between them. CDR3 length: 13 amino acids. Per the germline V gene, CDR1 is ENHRY and CDR2 is SYGVKD. The CDR3 DNA reads as TGTGCCATCAGGCAGGGGCTCACCGGGGAGCTGTTTTTT. This gives the protein CAIRQGLTGELFF.

The chain couples TRBV7-9 to TRBJ2-5, with 7 bases identical to TRBD2. The last part of the DNA fits TRBJ2-1 better; the J call may be wrong. The CDR3 sequence is 15 residues long. The germline V gene encodes CDR1 SEHNR and CDR2 FQNEAQ (reference sequence). The CDR3: CASSPTFGSGHEQFF. The DNA of the CDR3 is TGTGCCAGCAGCCCAACCTTTGGTAGCGGGCATGAGCAGTTCTTC.

This sequence joins TRBV7-9 and TRBJ2-5; D possibly uses TRBD1 or TRBD2 (5 bases each). With the DNA end fitting TRBJ2-7 better, the J assignment may be wrong. Looked up from germline, CDR1 is SEHNR and CDR2 is FQNEAQ (reference sequence). The CDR3 spans 19 residues. DNA for the CDR3: TGTGCCAGCAGCTTAGGGGGGACGGTAGGCCCCTCAGTTCACTACGAGCAGTACTTC. The encoded protein is CASSLGGTVGPSVHYEQYF.

The chain is built from TRBV27 and TRBJ1-5; no clear D gene. Germline-derived CDR1 and CDR2 are MNHEY and SMNVEV (reference sequence). The CDR3 consists of 14 residues. V lost 2 bases and J lost 6, with 11 bases in between. CDR3 sequence reads: CASSLRRGSQPQHF. DNA for the CDR3: TGTGCCAGCAGTTTAAGACGGGGAAGTCAGCCCCAGCATTTT.

This clonotype was observed a handful of times. V and J are TRBV7-9 and TRBJ1-1, with D maybe TRBD1 (5 bases). V lost 5 bases and J lost 0, with 16 bases in between. The length of the CDR3 is 16 residues. Germline lookup yields CDR1 SEHNR and CDR2 FQNEAQ (reference sequence). For the CDR3, the DNA is TGTGCCAGCAGCGGGGCAAGCCCCAGGCTGAACACTGAAGCTTTCTTT. Protein: CASSGASPRLNTEAFF.

There are a few counts of this clonotype. The chain recombines TRBV13 with TRBJ2-5; TRBD1 or TRBD2 may be the D gene (7 bases each). The CDR3 spans 14 residues. Germline loops: CDR1 PRHDT, CDR2 FYEKMQ (reference sequence). Trimming took off 4 bases at V and 5 bases at J, with 14 bases between the two ends. The CDR3 DNA follows: TGTGCCAGCAGCTCCGACCAGGGGGGGGAGACCCAGTACTTC. This encodes CASSSDQGGETQYF.

This clonotype was seen a few times. An end of the junction differs from the germline gene, which may be a read error. The V call is TRBV6-6, the J call TRBJ1-4, with D hard to call. Germline loops: CDR1 MNHNY, CDR2 SVGAGI (reference sequence). There are 14 residues in the CDR3. This CDR3 is CASGDNSRREKLFF. The CDR3 region has the DNA TGTGCCAGTGGAGATAACAGCCGACGAGAAAAGCTGTTTTTT.

Points on this clonotype: The junction and the germline gene differ at one end; a read error may be behind it. This chain links TRBV5-1 with TRBJ1-4; no clear D. Per germline, CDR1 SGHRS and CDR2 YFSETQ. The CDR3 totals 13 residues. Here the CDR3 reads CAGSRRPGEKLFF. As DNA, the CDR3 is TGCGCCGGCAGCAGACGACCTGGTGAAAAACTGTTTTTT.

V and J are TRBV4-1 and TRBJ2-3; 9 positions agree with TRBD2. CDR3 length: 13 amino acids. With 0 bases clipped from V and 14 bases from J, the junction kept 6 bases outside the gene matches. Germline V gives CDR1 MGHRA, CDR2 YSYEKL. The CDR3 loop is CASSQEGSGGPYF. The CDR3, as DNA: TGCGCCAGCAGCCAAGAAGGTAGCGGGGGTCCGTATTTT.

The chain has TRBV15 and TRBJ2-5, with D unresolved. The J call may be in error: the DNA end matches TRBJ2-7 better. Germline V gives CDR1 LNHNV, CDR2 YYDKDF (reference sequence). The length of the CDR3 is 17 residues. CDR3 region: CATSRDRSPDGHYEQYF. For the CDR3, the DNA is TGTGCCACCAGCAGAGATAGGTCCCCGGACGGTCACTACGAGCAGTACTTC.

The chain joins TRBV24-1 to TRBJ2-3; 7 bases line up with TRBD1. Germline V CDR1 and CDR2: KGHDR, SFDVKD. This CDR3 contains 19 residues. The J segment lost 0 bases and the V segment lost 2 bases, leaving 13 bases of the junction unmatched. The CDR3 reads CATSDSLGDRQTSTDTQYF. The CDR3 nucleotides are TGTGCCACCAGTGATTCCTTAGGGGACAGACAAACTAGCACAGATACGCAGTATTTT.

This clonotype turned up a few times. The chain couples TRBV3-1 to TRBJ1-3, with D possibly matching TRBD1 (6 bases). Trimming left V 0 bases short and J 2 bases short, with 11 bases between. Germline loops: CDR1 LGHDT, CDR2 YNNKEL (reference sequence). This CDR3 contains 16 residues. DNA of the CDR3: TGTGCCAGCAGCCAAGATTCGGGGGCGACTGGAAACACCATATATTTT. Protein: CASSQDSGATGNTIYF.

In its sample, this clonotype was seen once. The chain joins TRBV6-6 to TRBJ2-7; 7 bases agree with TRBD1. Germline V CDR1 and CDR2: MNHNY, SVGAGI (reference sequence). Unmatched junction bases numbered 6, after V lost 5 bases and J lost 5 bases. The CDR3 is 13 residues long. CDR3 protein: CASSDWDSNEQYF. The DNA for the CDR3 is TGTGCCAGCAGTGACTGGGACAGTAACGAGCAGTACTTC.

The J gene is TRBJ2-5, the V gene TRBV14; D is possibly TRBD1 (6 bases). V was pared by 5 bases and J by 1 base, with 14 bases between. The CDR3 covers 15 residues. The germline gives CDR1 SGHDN, CDR2 FVKESK. The CDR3 nucleotides are TGTGCCAGCAGCTTACAGGGTTGGACCCAAGAGACCCAGTACTTC. Its translation is CASSLQGWTQETQYF.

This clonotype was observed a few times. The chain has TRBV5-1 and TRBJ2-6; D gene ambiguous. The length of the CDR3 is 18 residues. V gave up 0 bases and J gave up 0 bases, with 13 bases separating them. The germline V gene has CDR1 SGHRS and CDR2 YFSETQ. The CDR3, as DNA: TGCGCCAGCAGCTTGGAGAGCAGCCTCAGCTCTGGGGCCAACGTCCTGACTTTC. Protein product: CASSLESSLSSGANVLTF.

This clonotype has more than one count but fewer than ten. The chain couples TRBV12-3 or TRBV12-4 to TRBJ2-7, with no clear D. The V end lost 6 bases, the J end lost 5 bases, and 17 bases lay between the germline ends. The CDR3 contains 14 residues. The CDR3 here is CASSNRQRGHEQYF. For the CDR3, the DNA is TGTGCCAGCAGCAATCGACAACGTGGGCACGAGCAGTACTTC.

V and J are TRBV20-1 and TRBJ1-1, with a weak D call TRBD1 (5 bases). The V and J ends lost 6 bases and 7 bases respectively, with 21 bases between them. The CDR3 runs to 14 residues. CDR1 and CDR2 (germline): DFQATT, SNEGSKA (reference sequence). CDR3 sequence: CSALLADSLYEAFF. In DNA, the CDR3 is TGCAGTGCCCTTTTGGCCGACAGCCTTTATGAAGCTTTCTTT.

The chain combines TRBV10-1 with TRBJ2-1; 11 bases match TRBD2. CDR3 length equals 18 residues. CDR1 and CDR2 from the germline V gene are WNHNN and SYGVQD (reference sequence). V lost 3 bases and J lost 0; bases outside the gene matches: 7. The DNA of the CDR3 is TGCGCCAGCAGTGACCCCGGGACTAGCGGAACCTCCTACAATGAGCAGTTCTTC. Protein product: CASSDPGTSGTSYNEQFF.

The rearrangement uses TRBV5-5 and TRBJ2-7; D unclear. Trimming removed 4 bases at V and 4 bases at J, with 18 bases between. Germline V gene lookup returns CDR1 SGHKS and CDR2 YYEKEE (reference sequence). This CDR3 spans 15 amino acids. CDR3 residues: CASSPDSQMRYEQYF. The CDR3 nucleotides are TGTGCCAGCAGCCCTGACTCCCAAATGCGGTACGAGCAGTACTTC.